This record concerns one T cell receptor beta chain sequence. Which antigen it targets is not known. From each donor, an approximately 2.5 ml peripheral blood sample was collected into PAXgene tubes and stored at -80 degrees C. Total RNA was isolated from whole blood with the PAXgene blood miRNA kit on an automated QIAcube, without T cell sorting. Peripheral blood from monozygotic twin pairs, either concordant or discordant for inflammatory bowel disease, underwent deep TCRalpha and TCRbeta repertoire profiling that used unique molecular barcoding. Smoking habits were recorded for all twin pairs, and each individual was classified as a current, former or never smoker. The source of the sample is a study of monozygotic twins with inflammatory bowel disease (dated by TCRdb to the late 2010s). Study-wide context: A total of some 30 monozygotic twin pairs were included in the full study, comprising nine German pairs (four IBD-concordant, five IBD-discordant) and 19 IBD-discordant Danish pairs. Each individual had, on average, about 151 000 unique TCRalpha sequences and 181 000 unique TCRbeta sequences available for analysis. The search for disease-associated traits relied mainly on comparing IBD patients with their genetically identical healthy co-twins within discordant pairs.

Overall study results and their limits: Fewer clonotypes were shared with other individuals by IBD patients than by healthy twins, most markedly in patients showing signs of disease activity. Measured by the inverse Simpson index, TCRbeta repertoire diversity was lower in IBD patients than in their healthy co-twins. Distinction between different T cell subtypes could not be achieved in the analysis. No difference in repertoire similarity was observed between concordant and discordant twins, possibly owing to limited statistical power. No single strong signal or clonotype linked to IBD turned up in the results, so the idea that one exists was not supported. Background noise and inter-individual variability may have been introduced into the repertoires by the differing immunosuppressive treatments among patients.

The germline V gene gives CDR1 as SNHLY and CDR2 as FYNNEI. The CDR3 runs 17 amino acids, cysteine and phenylalanine included. A DNA sequence was not provided. Receptor amplification or capture employed 5' RACE. The input for every TCR library was around 4,000 ng of total RNA. For each sample, cDNA was synthesized in eight separate reactions using SMARTScribe reverse transcriptase. During cDNA synthesis, template switching introduced unique molecular identifiers that contained a 6-nucleotide sample barcode. TCRalpha and TCRbeta cDNA was amplified in two nested PCRs of 16 and 9 cycles, and bead purification was carried out after each PCR. Before amplification, cDNA was treated with uracil DNA-glycosylase and purified using the QIAquick PCR purification kit. The second PCR added Illumina TruSeq-compatible adapters along with sample-specific barcodes. TapeStation and Qubit were used to check library quality and concentration, and 4.5 to 6 ng of each library was pooled. Sequencing of the pooled libraries was done on an Illumina HiSeq2500 single-index Rapid Run using custom sequencing primers and 2 x 100 bp reads. In the authors' own workflow: MiGEC version 1.2.6 was used for UMI-based consensus assembly, which corrected PCR and sequencing errors. V(D)J alignment, clonotype assembly and CDR3 extraction were performed with MiXCR version 2.1.1. To normalise gene usage, clonotype sharing and MAIT/NKT TCR abundance, the top 1000, 10 000 and 20 000 clonotypes in each sample were analysed. After downsampling to 27 000 UMIs, diversity was calculated as the inverse Simpson index using the vegan R package. Paired Mann-Whitney U tests were applied to discordant twin pairs, with Benjamini-Hochberg correction for multiple testing. Following reprocessing of the reads by TCRdb, the data hold one row per CDR3 protein sequence and no DNA is available. What appears here as the V and J calls and clone size reflects TCRdb's work, not the paper's. This sample's clone table shows around 220,000 distinct CDR3 sequences. The ten most abundant clones make up 6% to 9% of the sample.

The sequence links TRBV2 to TRBJ2-2; checking the TCRdb D call of TRBD2 is not possible without DNA. This clonotype was obtained from a human donor with ulcerative colitis or Crohn's disease, or a healthy co-twin of an affected twin (not recorded which). Sequencing was carried out using blood. CDR3 loop: CASRAPTGYHPTGELFF.